This TCR beta chain was observed in a study of blood T cell repertoires in COVID-19 (dated by TCRdb to the early 2020s). About the full investigation: Samples from collaborators originated in the United States, Italy and Spain and spanned both the acute and convalescent phases of COVID-19. Where available, HLA class I and class II types were taken from metadata supplied by the sample provider and were not determined by assay-based typing. A de-identified subject ID, COVID-19 status, age in years and sex were almost always included in the sample metadata. Deeply sampled blood TCRbeta repertoires from subjects exposed to, actively infected with, or recovered from COVID-19 were included in the dataset. Samples were obtained from the ongoing ImmuneRACE study (first 160 participants) and from 950 to 1,500 subjects provided by 6 global collaborators. The repertoires were released in a freely available public database intended as a resource for research on the immune response to SARS-CoV-2. The material from the prospective study consisted of cDNA or gDNA derived from T cells, B-cell-depleted T cells, or PBMCs. Overall study outcomes, separate from this receptor: Clinical and demographic metadata were provided uncurated, with the amount varying by source and participant.

Per the germline V gene, SNHLY is the CDR1 and FYNNEI is the CDR2. The CDR3 runs 11 residues from the cysteine to the phenylalanine. The read is trimmed to its CDR3 DNA, 33 bases read in frame from base 1. The V end loses 8 bases and the J end loses 5 bases, and a stretch of 9 bases separates them. Whole blood was collected in K2EDTA tubes by collaborating institutions according to the institutions' own protocols. For TCRbeta analysis, collaborators shipped samples as frozen whole blood, isolated PBMCs, or DNA extracted from either of those sample types. Regarding this clone: The clone's antigen remains unknown. No base qualities exist here, and no much larger clone lies one base off it.

The immunoSEQ Assay, a bias-controlled multiplex PCR, was used to amplify TCRbeta CDR3 regions from genomic DNA. The source study handled its data this way. The number of nucleated cells in each sample was estimated from the amplification of reference gene primers within the assay. To quantify the absolute abundance of each unique TCRbeta CDR3 rearrangement, sequence reads were collapsed and filtered. For each sample, productive Simpson clonality was calculated as the square root of Simpson's diversity index over productive rearrangements. TCRdb retrieved this table from immuneACCESS and kept in-frame rearrangements only. Not all clones are present; in checked studies, unresolved V genes account for under half, and no reason is known for the remainder. V, J and clone size are taken as reported in that table, and D and trimming were inferred from the DNA itself. The sample yields about 220,000 clones; more than 75% were counted once. About 13% of the sample belongs to the ten largest clones.

Recombination connected TRBV2 to TRBJ2-5; a tentative D call is TRBD2 (6 bases match). The receptor was isolated from a human donor in a cohort sampled during active COVID-19. Sequenced sample: peripheral blood. CDR3 region: CASREQETQYF. The sequence in DNA is TGTGCCAGCCGGGAGCAGGAGACCCAGTACTTC.